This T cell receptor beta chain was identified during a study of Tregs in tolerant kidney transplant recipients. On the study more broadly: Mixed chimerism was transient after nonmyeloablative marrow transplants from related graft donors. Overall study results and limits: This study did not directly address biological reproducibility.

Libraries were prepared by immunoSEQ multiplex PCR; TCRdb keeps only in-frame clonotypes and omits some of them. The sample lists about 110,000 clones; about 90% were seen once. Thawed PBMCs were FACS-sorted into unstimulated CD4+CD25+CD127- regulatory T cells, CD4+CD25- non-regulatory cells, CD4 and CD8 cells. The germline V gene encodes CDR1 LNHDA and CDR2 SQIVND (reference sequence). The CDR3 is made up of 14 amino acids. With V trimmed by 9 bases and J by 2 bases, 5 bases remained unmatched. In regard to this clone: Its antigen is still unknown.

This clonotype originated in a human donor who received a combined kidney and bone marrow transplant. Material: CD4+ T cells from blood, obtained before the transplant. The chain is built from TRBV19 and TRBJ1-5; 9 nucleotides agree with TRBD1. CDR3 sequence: CASSGDRGNQPQHF. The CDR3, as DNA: TGTGCCAGCAGTGGGGACAGGGGCAATCAGCCCCAGCATTTT. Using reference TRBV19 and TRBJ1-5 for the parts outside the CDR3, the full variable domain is DGGITQSPKYLFRKEGQNVTLSCEQNLNHDAMYWYRQDPGQGLRLIYYSQIVNDFQKGDIAEGYSVSREKKESFPLTVTSAQKNPTAFYLCASSGDRGNQPQHFGDGTRLSIL.